Listed below are T cell receptor beta chains from one sample, sequenced in a study of identical twins. TCRdb used MiXCR to reprocess the 5' RACE reads, holding one entry per CDR3 protein. The sample contains roughly 1.6 million distinct CDR3 sequences, about 32% of which appear only once. Sequenced input: cord blood. The receptor source for this set is a newborn girl in good health. The CDR3 runs from the conserved cysteine through the conserved F or W. D genes are given only for firm matches. Only part of the rows carry a size: once, few, many, or a class if the clone is expanded.

clone size: -
J gene: TRBJ2-1
CDR3 length: 14
V gene: TRBV30
D gene: -
CDR3 DNA: TGTGCCTGGAGTGTAAGCCGGCCCTACAATGAGCAGTTCTTC
CDR3 protein: CAWSVSRPYNEQFF

clone size: few
J gene: TRBJ2-1
CDR3 length: 15
V gene: TRBV5-1
D gene: TRBD2
CDR3 DNA: TGCGCCAGCAGCTTTAGCGGGGTAGGATCCGATGAGCAGTTCTTC
CDR3 protein: CASSFSGVGSDEQFF

clone size: -
J gene: TRBJ1-3
CDR3 length: 13
V gene: TRBV15
D gene: -
CDR3 DNA: TGTGCCACCAGCTCTTCACAGGGAAACACCATATATTTT
CDR3 protein: CATSSSQGNTIYF

clone size: -
J gene: TRBJ2-7
CDR3 length: 15
V gene: TRBV13
D gene: TRBD2
CDR3 DNA: TGTGCCAGCAGCTGGGAGCGGGAGGGCGTATACGAGCAGTACTTC
CDR3 protein: CASSWEREGVYEQYF

clone size: -
J gene: TRBJ2-1
CDR3 length: 16
V gene: TRBV7-2
D gene: TRBD2
CDR3 DNA: TGTGCCAGCAGCGCAGCCCTAGCGGGAGGCCTGGGTGAGCAGTTCTTC
CDR3 protein: CASSAALAGGLGEQFF

clone size: -
J gene: TRBJ2-7
CDR3 length: 12
V gene: TRBV28
D gene: -
CDR3 DNA: TGTGCCAGCAGTTTGTACCCGGCCGAGCAGTACTTC
CDR3 protein: CASSLYPAEQYF

clone size: -
J gene: TRBJ2-3
CDR3 length: 12
V gene: TRBV24-1
D gene: -
CDR3 DNA: TGTGCCACCAGTGGACACACAGGTACGCAGTATTTT
CDR3 protein: CATSGHTGTQYF

clone size: -
J gene: TRBJ2-3
CDR3 length: 14
V gene: TRBV20-1
D gene: -
CDR3 DNA: TGCAGTGCTAGAGATCCCCCGGGCACAGATACGCAGTATTTT
CDR3 protein: CSARDPPGTDTQYF

clone size: -
J gene: TRBJ2-1
CDR3 length: 17
V gene: TRBV27
D gene: -
CDR3 DNA: TGTGCCAGCAGTTTAATTTCTACCAGCCAATCATACAATGAGCAGTTCTTC
CDR3 protein: CASSLISTSQSYNEQFF

clone size: -
J gene: TRBJ2-3
CDR3 length: 12
V gene: TRBV6-2/TRBV6-3
D gene: TRBD2
CDR3 DNA: TGTGCCAGCAGTGGACTAGGAGATACGCAGTATTTT
CDR3 protein: CASSGLGDTQYF

clone size: -
J gene: TRBJ1-5
CDR3 length: 15
V gene: TRBV2
D gene: -
CDR3 DNA: TGTGCCAGCAGTGCGTCAAGCGCTAGCAATCAGCCCCAGCATTTT
CDR3 protein: CASSASSASNQPQHF

clone size: few
J gene: TRBJ2-3
CDR3 length: 16
V gene: TRBV11-1
D gene: TRBD2
CDR3 DNA: TGTGCCAGCAGCAGCGGACTAGCGGATAGCACAGATACGCAGTATTTT
CDR3 protein: CASSSGLADSTDTQYF

clone size: many
J gene: TRBJ2-7
CDR3 length: 13
V gene: TRBV24-1
D gene: -
CDR3 DNA: TGTGCCACCTCCTCCTCGACAGCCTACGAGCAGTACTTC
CDR3 protein: CATSSSTAYEQYF

clone size: many
J gene: TRBJ2-1
CDR3 length: 17
V gene: TRBV12-5
D gene: TRBD2
CDR3 DNA: TGTGCTAGTGGTTCATCCACTAGCGGCCTTACCTACAATGAGCAGTTCTTC
CDR3 protein: CASGSSTSGLTYNEQFF

clone size: -
J gene: TRBJ1-4
CDR3 length: 13
V gene: TRBV10-3
D gene: -
CDR3 DNA: TGTGCCATCAGTGAGCCGGACAGTGAAAAACTGTTTTTT
CDR3 protein: CAISEPDSEKLFF